This T cell receptor (beta chain) was identified during a study of blood T cell repertoires in COVID-19. In the original analysis: Amplification of reference gene primers was used by the study to estimate nucleated cell counts. Profiled with immunoSEQ multiplex PCR; TCRdb holds only in-frame clones, not every one. From that table come the V and J calls and clone size; the DNA was used to work out D and trimming. The table includes 200,000 to 250,000 clones, around 82% detected once. From germline, CDR1 is SGHTA and CDR2 FQGNSA. The CDR3 runs to 13 residues. J gave up 5 bases and V 6 bases, and 7 bases lay outside the gene matches.

This sequence originates from a woman in her 70s with acute or convalescent COVID-19. The sequenced sample consisted of peripheral blood. The J gene is TRBJ2-7, the V gene TRBV7-2; 7 bases line up with TRBD2. The CDR3 nucleotides are TGTGCCAGCAGTCTCAAGCGGGGCAACGAGCAGTACGTC. This sequence encodes CASSLKRGNEQYV.